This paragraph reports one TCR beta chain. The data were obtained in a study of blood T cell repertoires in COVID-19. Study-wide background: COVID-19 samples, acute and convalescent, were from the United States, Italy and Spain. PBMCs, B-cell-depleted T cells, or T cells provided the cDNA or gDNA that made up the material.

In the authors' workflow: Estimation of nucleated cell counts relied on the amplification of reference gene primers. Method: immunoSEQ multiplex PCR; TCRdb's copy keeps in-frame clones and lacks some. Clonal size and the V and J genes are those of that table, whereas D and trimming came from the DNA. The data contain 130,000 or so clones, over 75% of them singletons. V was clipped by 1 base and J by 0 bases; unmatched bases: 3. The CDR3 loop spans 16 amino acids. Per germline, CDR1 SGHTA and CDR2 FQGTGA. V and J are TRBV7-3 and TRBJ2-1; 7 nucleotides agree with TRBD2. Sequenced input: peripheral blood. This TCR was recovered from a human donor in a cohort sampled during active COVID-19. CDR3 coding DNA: TGTGCCAGCAGCTTAAGGGGCGGGGGCTCCTACAATGAGCAGTTCTTC. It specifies CASSLRGGGSYNEQFF.